The 8 T cell receptor beta chains listed next were all sequenced from one sample in a study of blood T cell repertoires in COVID-19 (dated by TCRdb to the early 2020s). The library was built by means of the immunoSEQ multiplex PCR assay. TCRdb stores this immuneACCESS table with in-frame sequences only. Part of the clones is absent; in the studies checked, under half of the shortfall reflects unresolved V genes, and no reason is known for the rest. This sample gives some 220,000 clones in total; around 85% of them show up just once. Clones ranked in the top ten supply around 6.8% of the sample. Sequenced material: peripheral blood. Every receptor here comes from a woman aged 60-75 years with active or convalescent COVID-19.

This chain links TRBV11-2 with TRBJ2-1, with 8 bases matching TRBD2. The CDR3 extends over 15 amino acids. J was trimmed by 4 bases and V by 5 bases; bases with no gene match: 7. The V gene's germline CDR1 is SGHAT and CDR2 FQNNGV. The CDR3 nucleotides are TGTGCCAGCAGCCTTCCCGGGACTAGTTACAATGAGCAGTTCTTC. Amino acids: CASSLPGTSYNEQFF.

The rearrangement joins TRBV4-2 to TRBJ1-6; tentative D call: TRBD1 (5 bases). CDR1 is LGHNA, CDR2 YNFKEQ, per germline. Between the trimmed V and J ends, which lost 0 bases and 8 bases, there was a span of 11 bases. This CDR3 is 15 amino acids long. This chain's CDR3 is CASSQETREDSPLHF. CDR3 DNA: TGTGCCAGCAGCCAAGAGACCAGGGAGGATTCACCCCTCCACTTT.

J is TRBJ1-1 and V is TRBV7-9; D is ambiguous. The CDR3 extends over 13 amino acids. The V end lost 1 base, the J end lost 1 base, and 4 bases lay between the germline ends. The germline V gene has CDR1 SEHNR and CDR2 FQNEAQ (reference sequence). The CDR3 reads CASSLEQNTEAFF. The CDR3 nucleotides read TGTGCCAGCAGCTTAGAACAGAACACTGAAGCTTTCTTT. Full variable domain (remainder filled in from reference TRBV7-9 and TRBJ1-1): DTGVSQNPRHKITKRGQNVTFRCDPISEHNRLYWYRQTLGQGPEFLTYFQNEAQLEKSRLLSDRFSAERPKGSFSTLEIQRTEQGDSAMYLCASSLEQNTEAFFGQGTRLTVV.

J is TRBJ2-3 and V is TRBV18; 10 bases are shared with TRBD2. The V and J ends lost 5 bases and 3 bases, in that order; junction bases with no gene match: 8. The CDR3 consists of 16 residues. The V gene's germline CDR1 is KGHSH and CDR2 LQKENI. CDR3 residues: CASSSFSGGPTDTQYF. The CDR3 nucleotides are TGTGCCAGCTCATCCTTTAGCGGGGGGCCAACAGATACGCAGTATTTT.

The DNA of the CDR3 is TGTGCCAGCAGCTCCGGGGAGTTCTATGGCTACACCTTC. Translated, it gives CASSSGEFYGYTF. The chain carries TRBV28 and TRBJ1-2; D unresolved. CDR1 and CDR2 from the germline V gene are MDHEN and SYDVKM. This CDR3 is 13 amino acids long. V lost 6 bases to trimming and J lost 4 bases, with 12 bases between them.

The chain employs TRBV6-5 and TRBJ1-5; 7 positions match TRBD1. Germline V lookup: CDR1 MNHEY, CDR2 SVGAGI. The J segment lost 2 bases and the V segment lost 6 bases, leaving 4 bases of the junction unmatched. The length of the CDR3 is 14 residues. CDR3 DNA: TGTGCCAGCAGAAACAGGGGAGGCAATCAGCCCCAGCATTTT. It specifies CASRNRGGNQPQHF.

The rearrangement uses TRBV5-6 and TRBJ1-3; D unresolved. The CDR3 has 15 residues. Germline assignment: CDR1 SGHDT and CDR2 YYEEEE. V shed 2 bases and J shed 0 bases, with 9 bases lying between them. The CDR3 sequence is CASSFITASGNTIYF. For the CDR3, the DNA is TGTGCCAGCAGCTTTATCACTGCCTCTGGAAACACCATATATTTT.

This chain links TRBV6-5 with TRBJ2-1, with D tentatively TRBD2 (5 bases). The CDR3 loop spans 15 amino acids. Germline V gene sequence: CDR1 MNHEY, CDR2 SVGAGI. V lost 6 bases and J 4 bases, leaving 16 bases between the germline ends. The CDR3 nucleotides are TGTGCCAGCAGGCATCTAGCCGCCCTATACAATGAGCAGTTCTTC. This gives the protein CASRHLAALYNEQFF.